This T cell receptor beta chain was sequenced in a study of cytomegalovirus exposure and HLA in healthy donors. In regard to this clone: Its antigen is not identified.

The assay was immunoSEQ multiplex PCR, and TCRdb's table has in-frame clones only and misses some. The data show fewer than 85,000 clones, 95% to 97% seen once. A roughly 120-subject validation cohort, separate from the 666-subject first cohort, supplied the donors. Study results and limitations: Altogether, 160 or so TCR beta chains were recorded as cytomegalovirus-associated.

J was trimmed by 10 bases and V by 4 bases; bases with no gene match: 8. This CDR3 is 13 amino acids long. Germline V gives CDR1 LNHDA, CDR2 SQIVND (reference sequence). The sequencing input was PBMCs. The V gene is TRBV19, the J gene TRBJ2-7; the match to TRBD2 covers 9 bases. The sequence came from a young woman in good health and CMV-seronegative. CDR3 in DNA: TGTGCCAGTAGTACGGGACTAGCCGTAAACCAGTACTTC. This encodes CASSTGLAVNQYF.